A selection of T cell receptor beta chains follows, all from one sample in a study of T cells after yellow fever vaccination. TCRdb redid the calling of the 5' RACE reads with MiXCR, one entry per CDR3 protein. The table shows roughly 32,000 distinct CDR3 sequences, with roughly a tenth occurring only once. Sequenced here: PBMCs, either bulk or a sorted T-cell subset (CD4+, CD8+, memory, or dextramer-sorted; not recorded which), sampled around 16 days after the first yellow fever vaccination. These receptors were collected from a man younger than 35 who received the YFV17D yellow fever vaccine. CDR3s include the opening cysteine and the closing phenylalanine or tryptophan. Each record gives: V gene, CDR3 length, clone size, J gene, D gene, CDR3 protein, CDR3 DNA. The D gene is left open where the match is weak. Size is omitted from some rows. Given values are once, few, many or a class for expanded clones.

>TRBV28|15|many|TRBJ1-6|NA
CASSLTGGYNSPLHF
TGTGCCAGCAGTCTAACGGGAGGGTATAATTCACCCCTCCACTTT
>TRBV19|16|many|TRBJ1-2|NA
CASSPQSGGAGYGYTF
TGTGCCAGTAGTCCCCAAAGTGGGGGGGCTGGCTATGGCTACACCTTC
>TRBV2|15|many|TRBJ2-2|NA
CASSPGHANTGELFF
TGTGCCAGCAGTCCGGGACACGCTAACACCGGGGAGCTGTTTTTT
>TRBV7-8|17|many|TRBJ2-2|TRBD2
CASSFAGGRSNTGELFF
TGTGCCAGCAGCTTTGCGGGGGGTCGTTCGAACACCGGGGAGCTGTTTTTT
>TRBV12-3/TRBV12-4|17|many|TRBJ2-7|NA
CASSLRGETRRSYEQYF
TGTGCCAGCAGTTTAAGAGGGGAGACTAGGCGGTCCTACGAGCAGTACTTC
>TRBV20-1|13|once|TRBJ2-1|NA
CSARWGAYNEQFF
TGCAGTGCTAGATGGGGGGCTTACAATGAGCAGTTCTTC
>TRBV24-1|16|many|TRBJ2-3|NA
CATSDSGTASTDTQYF
TGTGCCACCAGTGATTCCGGGACGGCTAGCACAGATACGCAGTATTTT
>TRBV4-1|16|many|TRBJ2-5|TRBD2
CASSQEPSGGWETQYF
TGCGCCAGCAGCCAAGAACCAAGCGGGGGGTGGGAGACCCAGTACTTC
>TRBV5-1|15|many|TRBJ2-3|TRBD2
CASSPLGGGTDTQYF
TGCGCCAGCAGCCCCCTCGGCGGGGGGACAGATACGCAGTATTTT
>TRBV4-1|15|many|TRBJ2-2|NA
CASSLQAGYTGELFF
TGCGCCAGCAGCCTACAAGCGGGCTACACCGGGGAGCTGTTTTTT
>TRBV30|15|many|TRBJ1-1|NA
CAWSGWGAGNTEAFF
TGTGCCTGGAGTGGCTGGGGGGCGGGTAACACTGAAGCTTTCTTT
>TRBV5-5|15|many|TRBJ2-6|TRBD1
CASTLTTGGQSVLTF
TGTGCCAGCACCCTGACCACAGGGGGGCAAAGCGTCCTGACTTTC
>TRBV28|12|many|TRBJ2-1|NA
CASSSQGGQQFF
TGTGCCAGCAGTTCTCAGGGGGGCCAGCAGTTCTTC
>TRBV28|13|many|TRBJ1-5|TRBD1
CASRQGADQPQHF
TGTGCCAGCAGACAGGGGGCAGATCAGCCCCAGCATTTT
>TRBV6-4|15|many|TRBJ2-3|TRBD2
CASSASSGGTDTQYF
TGTGCCAGCAGTGCCTCTAGCGGGGGGACAGATACGCAGTATTTT
>TRBV5-6|13|many|TRBJ2-2|NA
CASSFGFTGELFF
TGTGCCAGCAGCTTTGGGTTCACCGGGGAGCTGTTTTTT
>TRBV6-6|12|many|TRBJ1-6|NA
CASSYDDPSLHF
TGTGCCAGCAGTTACGATGATCCGTCCCTCCACTTT
>TRBV7-2|15|many|TRBJ1-5|NA
CASSLEVYSNQPQHF
TGTGCCAGCAGCTTGGAAGTTTATAGCAATCAGCCCCAGCATTTT
>TRBV5-4|14|few|TRBJ2-5|TRBD2
CASSVGTSGETQYF
TGTGCCAGCAGCGTGGGGACTAGCGGAGAGACCCAGTACTTC
>TRBV7-2|12|many|TRBJ2-1|TRBD2
CASSTSGGEQFF
TGTGCCAGCAGCACTAGCGGGGGCGAGCAGTTCTTC
>TRBV28|16|many|TRBJ2-5|TRBD1
CASSLGPSGGWETQYF
TGTGCCAGCAGTTTAGGCCCCTCAGGGGGCTGGGAGACCCAGTACTTC
>TRBV20-1|15|many|TRBJ1-1|TRBD1
CSARDGNRGVTEAFF
TGCAGTGCTAGAGATGGGAACAGGGGGGTCACTGAAGCTTTCTTT
>TRBV18|14|NA|TRBJ2-3|NA
CASSPTDAPDTQYF
TGTGCCAGCTCACCCACGGACGCACCAGATACGCAGTATTTT
>TRBV4-1|14|many|TRBJ1-5|NA
CASSQDHSLSPQHF
TGCGCCAGCAGCCAAGACCACAGCCTCTCTCCCCAGCATTTT
>TRBV20-1|13|many|TRBJ1-1|TRBD1
CSARTGRYTEAFF
TGCAGTGCTAGGACAGGGCGGTACACTGAAGCTTTCTTT
>TRBV30|12|many|TRBJ2-2|NA
CAWSRDTGELFF
TGTGCCTGGAGTCGGGACACCGGGGAGCTGTTTTTT
>TRBV7-9|14|many|TRBJ2-3|NA
CASSPSFGADTQYF
TGTGCCAGCAGCCCTTCGTTTGGGGCGGATACGCAGTATTTT
>TRBV5-1|16|many|TRBJ2-3|NA
CASSLLLSSGTDTQYF
TGCGCCAGCAGCTTGCTCTTGTCTAGCGGCACAGATACGCAGTATTTT
>TRBV6-2/TRBV6-3|17|few|TRBJ1-4|TRBD1
CASSYPWTGATNEKLFF
TGTGCCAGCAGTTATCCCTGGACAGGGGCAACTAATGAAAAACTGTTTTTT
>TRBV15|16|many|TRBJ2-5|TRBD2
CATSRRSGGFQETQYF
TGTGCCACCAGCAGACGGAGCGGGGGGTTCCAAGAGACCCAGTACTTC
>TRBV10-3|11|many|TRBJ1-2|NA
CAISDSQDTLF
TGTGCCATCAGTGATTCCCAGGACACCCTCTTC
>TRBV7-9|12|many|TRBJ2-5|TRBD1
CASSQQGVTQYF
TGTGCCAGCAGCCAACAGGGGGTGACCCAGTACTTC
>TRBV5-5|13|many|TRBJ1-2|NA
CASSLQLQGGYTF
TGTGCCAGCAGCCTGCAGCTCCAGGGAGGCTACACCTTC
>TRBV4-1|16|many|TRBJ2-1|NA
CASSLPTSAAYNEQFF
TGCGCCAGCAGCCTCCCGACTAGTGCCGCCTACAATGAGCAGTTCTTC
>TRBV12-3/TRBV12-4|18|NA|TRBJ2-1|TRBD2
CTRSFRLAGGHSYNEQFF
TGTACCCGCAGTTTTAGGCTAGCGGGGGGTCACTCCTACAATGAGCAGTTCTTC
>TRBV5-1|14|few|TRBJ2-3|NA
CASSPRGGGDTQYF
TGCGCCAGCAGCCCGAGAGGGGGGGGGGATACGCAGTATTTT
>TRBV29-1|14|many|TRBJ1-1|NA
CSVEPGAGNTEAFF
TGCAGCGTTGAACCGGGGGCGGGGAACACTGAAGCTTTCTTT
>TRBV4-1|14|many|TRBJ2-7|TRBD1
CASSSGQGSGEQYF
TGCGCCAGCAGCTCGGGACAGGGGTCCGGCGAGCAGTACTTC
>TRBV6-5|17|many|TRBJ1-6|TRBD1
CASSYSKGGRGDSPLHF
TGTGCCAGCAGTTACTCGAAGGGGGGCAGGGGGGATTCACCCCTCCACTTT
>TRBV20-1|17|many|TRBJ2-1|TRBD2
CSAYPRLAGGRSNEQFF
TGCAGTGCTTACCCCCGACTAGCGGGGGGGCGGTCGAATGAGCAGTTCTTC
>TRBV5-1|13|many|TRBJ2-1|NA
CASSGGVGDEQFF
TGCGCCAGCAGTGGTGGGGTAGGCGATGAGCAGTTCTTC
>TRBV12-3/TRBV12-4|12|many|TRBJ1-4|NA
CASSFQPEKLFF
TGTGCCAGCAGTTTCCAGCCAGAAAAACTGTTTTTT
>TRBV6-5|15|few|TRBJ1-5|TRBD1
CASSRQGARNQPQHF
TGTGCCAGCAGTCGACAGGGGGCCCGCAATCAGCCCCAGCATTTT
>TRBV4-1|13|few|TRBJ1-1|NA
CASSQVGLAEAFF
TGCGCCAGCAGCCAAGTAGGGCTAGCTGAAGCTTTCTTT
>TRBV5-1|19|many|TRBJ2-5|TRBD2
CASSFGFTLAARNQETQYF
TGCGCCAGCAGCTTCGGGTTTACGCTAGCGGCCCGGAACCAAGAGACCCAGTACTTC
>TRBV19|15|few|TRBJ2-1|NA
CASSRLGRLGEEQFF
TGTGCCAGTAGCCGCCTAGGACGGCTCGGGGAGGAGCAGTTCTTC
>TRBV7-9|15|NA|TRBJ2-3|NA
CASSLRTPPADTQYF
TGTGCCAGCAGCCTCCGGACACCGCCCGCAGATACGCAGTATTTT
>TRBV5-1|16|many|TRBJ2-6|NA
CASSLEVVPGANVLTF
TGCGCCAGCAGCTTGGAGGTCGTGCCTGGGGCCAACGTCCTGACTTTC
>TRBV29-1|13|medium-sized|TRBJ1-2|NA
CSVWDTTNYGYTF
TGCAGCGTTTGGGACACAACTAACTATGGCTACACCTTC
>TRBV7-6|19|many|TRBJ1-6|NA
CASSLKSQGLRSYNSPLHF
TGTGCCAGCAGCTTAAAGTCGCAGGGGCTGAGGTCCTATAATTCACCCCTCCACTTT
>TRBV5-4|16|few|TRBJ1-1|NA
CASSTAAGNMNTEAFF
TGTGCCAGCAGCACAGCAGCAGGGAACATGAACACTGAAGCTTTCTTT
>TRBV30|12|many|TRBJ2-3|NA
CAWSLGGDTQYF
TGTGCCTGGAGTCTCGGGGGAGATACGCAGTATTTT
>TRBV7-2|15|many|TRBJ2-1|NA
CASSLDSGRRNEQFF
TGTGCCAGCAGCTTGGACTCGGGCAGGCGGAATGAGCAGTTCTTC
>TRBV4-3|16|many|TRBJ2-4|NA
CASSQDVGQGGNIQYF
TGCGCCAGCAGCCAAGATGTCGGCCAGGGCGGAAACATTCAGTACTTC
>TRBV6-5|15|many|TRBJ2-3|TRBD1
CASEPGQGWSDTQYF
TGTGCCAGCGAGCCGGGACAGGGGTGGTCAGATACGCAGTATTTT
>TRBV10-3|18|many|TRBJ2-3|TRBD2
CAISESTTSGSRTDTQYF
TGTGCCATCAGTGAGTCTACGACTAGCGGGAGTAGAACAGATACGCAGTATTTT
>TRBV11-2|15|many|TRBJ2-5|TRBD2
CASSPLGGGWETQYF
TGTGCCAGCAGCCCCCTAGGCGGGGGTTGGGAGACCCAGTACTTC
>TRBV6-2/TRBV6-3|14|many|TRBJ1-5|NA
CASSTTGRNQPQHF
TGTGCCAGCAGTACTACAGGGCGTAATCAGCCCCAGCATTTT
>TRBV7-2|13|many|TRBJ1-2|NA
CASSFNDQGGYTF
TGTGCCAGCAGCTTCAACGATCAGGGCGGCTACACCTTC